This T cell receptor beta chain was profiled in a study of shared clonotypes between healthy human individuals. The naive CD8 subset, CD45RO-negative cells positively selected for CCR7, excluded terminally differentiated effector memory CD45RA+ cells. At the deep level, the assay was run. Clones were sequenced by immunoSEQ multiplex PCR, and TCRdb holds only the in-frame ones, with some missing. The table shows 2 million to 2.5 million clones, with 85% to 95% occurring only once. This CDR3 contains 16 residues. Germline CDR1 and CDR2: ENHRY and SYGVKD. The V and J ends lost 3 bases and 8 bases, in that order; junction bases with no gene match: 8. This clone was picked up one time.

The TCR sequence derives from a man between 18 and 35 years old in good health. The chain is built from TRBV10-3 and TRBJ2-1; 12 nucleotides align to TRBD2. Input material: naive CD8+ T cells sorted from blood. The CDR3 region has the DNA TGTGCCATCAGTGAAGCGGAGACTAGCGGGAGCGATGAGCAGTTCTTC. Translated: CAISEAETSGSDEQFF.